The sample holds one count of the clone carrying this T cell receptor beta chain. This record comes from a study of T cells after somatic rescue of genetic block. Produced via immunoSEQ multiplex PCR; TCRdb's table is partial and in-frame only. This sample carries 80,000 to 90,000 clones, about 87% of them seen once, and the ten largest clones take more than 1.5%. The sequence was collected from a woman between 18 and 30 years old. Sequenced sample: peripheral blood mononuclear cells (PBMCs).

The CDR3 loop reads CASSPADGRAGETQYF. CDR3 DNA sequence: TGTGCCAGCAGCCCCGCCGACGGGAGGGCCGGGGAGACCCAGTACTTC. The V call is TRBV9, the J call TRBJ2-5; 8 bases agree with TRBD2. CDR1 is SGDLS and CDR2 is YYNGEE in the germline V gene. The trim removed 4 bases at V and 5 bases at J, leaving 13 bases unmatched. The CDR3 is made up of 16 amino acids.